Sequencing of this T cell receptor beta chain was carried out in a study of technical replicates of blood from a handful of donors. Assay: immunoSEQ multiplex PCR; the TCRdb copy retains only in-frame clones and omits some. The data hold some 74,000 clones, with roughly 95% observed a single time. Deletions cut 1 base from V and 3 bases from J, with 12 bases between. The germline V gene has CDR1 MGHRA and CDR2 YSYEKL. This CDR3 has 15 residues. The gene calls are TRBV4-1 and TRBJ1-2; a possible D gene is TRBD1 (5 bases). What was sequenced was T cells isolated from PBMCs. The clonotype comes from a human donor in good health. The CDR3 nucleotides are TGCGCCAGCAGCCAAGGCAGGGTCGGGCACTATGGCTACACCTTC. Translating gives CASSQGRVGHYGYTF.